Below are 18 T cell receptor beta chains sequenced from a single sample in a study of T-cell reconstitution after alpha-beta-depleted transplantation in children. Unique molecular identifiers tagged the TCRbeta library. TCRdb independently ran MiXCR on the PCR reads; one entry per CDR3 protein. The table shows about a million distinct CDR3 sequences, with about 29% occurring only once. The material was PBMCs, mostly from graft donor cells, obtained 360 days after TCRalphabeta/CD19-depleted stem cell transplant. These receptors were taken from a boy in the first two years of life who had a stem cell transplant for SCID, so the T cells may come from the graft donor.

This clonotype was seen only a few times. The genes are TRBV20-1 and TRBJ1-1; D may be TRBD1 (5 bases). CDR1 is DFQATT and CDR2 is SNEGSKA in the germline V gene (reference sequence). Trimming pared 5 bases from V and 7 bases from J, leaving 20 bases between. The CDR3 is 14 amino acids. The chain's CDR3 is CSAGPLEGEDEAFF. The DNA of the CDR3 is TGCAGTGCTGGACCTCTTGAAGGGGAAGATGAAGCTTTCTTT.

V is TRBV14 and J is TRBJ2-3; D may be TRBD2 (6 bases). The V end was cut by 0 bases, the J end by 3 bases, with 13 bases between. The germline gives CDR1 SGHDN, CDR2 FVKESK. This CDR3 has 16 residues. Here the CDR3 DNA reads TGTGCCAGCAGCCAAGATTTGGGACTCTGGACAGATACGCAGTATTTT. Amino acids: CASSQDLGLWTDTQYF.

This clonotype was seen just once. For the CDR3, the DNA is TGCGCCAGCAGCTTGGTAGGGAGGGGAGTGGTAAACATTCAGTACTTC. It encodes CASSLVGRGVVNIQYF. The genes are TRBV5-1 and TRBJ2-4; 7 nucleotides agree with TRBD2. V lost 0 bases and J lost 6; bases outside the gene matches: 9. Germline loops: CDR1 SGHRS, CDR2 YFSETQ. This CDR3 contains 16 residues.

Only a few counts were recorded for this clonotype. This chain connects TRBV12-3 or TRBV12-4 to TRBJ2-6; D is tentatively TRBD1 or TRBD2 (5 bases each). The CDR3 has 17 amino acids. V lost 5 bases and J 0 bases, leaving 14 bases between the germline ends. The CDR3 is CASSQPGRSSGANVLTF. In DNA, the CDR3 is TGTGCCAGCAGTCAACCGGGACGGTCCTCTGGGGCCAACGTCCTGACTTTC.

The CDR3 region has the DNA TGTGCCAGCAGCTTACTGATTCCAAGGGAGCTGTTTTTT. Its translation is CASSLLIPRELFF. The chain has TRBV7-3 and TRBJ2-2; D uncertain. Trimming took 2 bases from V and 9 from J, leaving 10 bases between them. Germline lookup yields CDR1 SGHTA and CDR2 FQGTGA. The CDR3 is made up of 13 amino acids.

The chain has TRBV25-1 and TRBJ1-2, with D maybe TRBD1 (5 bases). The germline V and J ends were trimmed by 4 bases and 5 bases, with 8 bases remaining between them. The germline gives CDR1 MGHDK, CDR2 SYGVNS. The CDR3 extends over 12 amino acids. CDR3 in DNA: TGTGCCAGCAGTGGGGCAGGGTATGGCTACACCTTC. Its translation: CASSGAGYGYTF.

This rearrangement joins TRBV12-3 or TRBV12-4 to TRBJ1-2, with 7 positions matching TRBD1. The ends lost 3 bases at V and 4 bases at J; junction bases unmatched: 5. This CDR3 is built from 14 residues. The CDR3 DNA sequence: TGTGCCAGCAGTTTCGAGACAGGGACCTATGGCTACACCTTC. It specifies CASSFETGTYGYTF.

The chain is built from TRBV27 and TRBJ2-7, with TRBD1 identical over 8 bases. In germline, CDR1 is MNHEY, CDR2 SMNVEV (reference sequence). The CDR3 runs 16 residues. V was pared by 5 bases and J by 3 bases, with 12 bases of the junction left unmatched. The CDR3: CASSPSTGVLLYEQYF. The CDR3 nucleotides read TGTGCCAGCAGTCCATCGACAGGGGTCCTACTCTACGAGCAGTACTTC.

This clonotype came up a few times. This sequence joins TRBV4-2 and TRBJ2-7, with D uncertain. Trimming left V 0 bases short and J 4 bases short, with 19 bases between. The CDR3 length is 17 residues. Germline V gives CDR1 LGHNA, CDR2 YNFKEQ. CDR3 residues: CASSQEESRVSGYEQYF. DNA of the CDR3: TGTGCCAGCAGCCAAGAGGAGTCCCGCGTCTCAGGATACGAGCAGTACTTC.

J is TRBJ2-2 and V is TRBV15, with D unresolved. Between the trimmed V and J ends, which lost 3 bases and 2 bases, there was a span of 16 bases. Germline V gene sequence: CDR1 LNHNV, CDR2 YYDKDF (reference sequence). This CDR3 contains 17 residues. CDR3 residues: CATSSVTGQLNTGELFF. The CDR3 DNA sequence: TGTGCCACCAGCAGTGTCACCGGGCAGTTAAACACCGGGGAGCTGTTTTTT.

J is TRBJ1-5 and V is TRBV18; 8 nucleotides align to TRBD1. Germline lookup yields CDR1 KGHSH and CDR2 LQKENI. The V gene end was trimmed by 2 bases and the J gene end by 6 bases; junction bases not matched to a gene: 6. This CDR3 is 15 amino acids long. This CDR3 is CASSPNGQGSQPQHF. The CDR3 region has the DNA TGTGCCAGCTCACCAAACGGACAGGGTAGTCAGCCCCAGCATTTT.

The chain employs TRBV11-3 and TRBJ2-2; perhaps D is TRBD1 or TRBD2 (5 bases each). The CDR3 is 16 residues long. Trimming took 3 bases from V and 3 from J, leaving 14 bases between them. Germline V gene lookup returns CDR1 SGHNT and CDR2 YENEEA. The CDR3 loop is CASSLGAIRDTGELFF. CDR3 DNA: TGTGCCAGCAGCTTGGGAGCGATCAGGGACACCGGGGAGCTGTTTTTT. Full variable domain (remainder filled in from reference TRBV11-3 and TRBJ2-2): EAGVVQSPRYKIIEKKQPVAFWCNPISGHNTLYWYLQNLGQGPELLIRYENEEAVDDSQLPKDRFSAERLKGVDSTLKIQPAELGDSAVYLCASSLGAIRDTGELFFGEGSRLTVL.

The chain couples TRBV20-1 to TRBJ2-1; D assignment may be TRBD1 or TRBD2 (5 bases each). V shed 2 bases and J shed 9 bases, with 20 bases lying between them. The germline gives CDR1 DFQATT, CDR2 SNEGSKA (reference sequence). This CDR3 spans 15 amino acids. CDR3 nucleotide sequence: TGCAGTGCTAGATATCTTCCGGGGCCCCGGGGTGAGCAGTTCTTC. Encoded protein: CSARYLPGPRGEQFF.

This clonotype showed up just a few times. This chain joins TRBV2 and TRBJ1-1; D perhaps matches TRBD1 (5 bases). The CDR3 covers 13 residues. Germline V gene data show CDR1 as SNHLY and CDR2 as FYNNEI. Trimming removed 5 bases from V and 11 bases from J, with 18 bases in between. This chain's CDR3 is CASSPQRGTRAFF. DNA of the CDR3: TGTGCCAGCAGTCCACAACGGGGGACTCGCGCTTTCTTT.

This chain links TRBV7-8 with TRBJ2-3, with 8 bases aligning to TRBD1. V was pared by 8 bases and J by 5 bases, with 6 bases of the junction left unmatched. The CDR3 sequence is 13 residues long. Germline V gene lookup returns CDR1 SGHVS and CDR2 FQNEAQ. CDR3: CASSGQGQDTQYF. CDR3 nucleotide sequence: TGTGCCAGCTCCGGACAGGGACAAGATACGCAGTATTTT.

CDR3 sequence (DNA): TGTGCCAGCAGCTTACTAGCGGGGGCCCCTAACAATGAGCAGTTCTTC. This codes for CASSLLAGAPNNEQFF. This chain uses TRBV7-6 with TRBJ2-1; 10 nucleotides line up with TRBD2. Germline-derived CDR1 and CDR2 are SGHVS and FNYEAQ. V lost 2 bases and J lost 5; bases outside the gene matches: 6. CDR3 length: 16 amino acids. The variable domain in full, with the rest retrieved from reference TRBV7-6 and TRBJ2-1, is GAGVSQSPRYKVTKRGQDVALRCDPISGHVSLYWYRQALGQGPEFLTYFNYEAQQDKSGLPNDRFSAERPEGSISTLTIQRTEQRDSAMYRCASSLLAGAPNNEQFFGPGTRLTVL.

V usage is TRBV28 and J usage is TRBJ1-5; D uncertain. The V gene's germline CDR1 is MDHEN and CDR2 SYDVKM. V shed 4 bases and J shed 1 base, with 8 bases lying between them. The CDR3 is 14 residues long. CDR3 sequence (DNA): TGTGCCAGCAGTTCCCTTTCAAGCAATCAGCCCCAGCATTTT. Amino acids: CASSSLSSNQPQHF.

This clonotype was seen a single time. The chain has TRBV29-1 and TRBJ2-7; D might be TRBD1 or TRBD2, each matching 5 bases. The CDR3 is made up of 14 amino acids. The V gene lost 3 bases and the J gene lost 0 bases, with 12 bases spanning the gap. Per the germline V gene, CDR1 is SQVTM and CDR2 is ANQGSEA. CDR3 coding DNA: TGCAGCGTTGACGTGAGGGGCCTCTCCTACGAGCAGTACTTC. Translation: CSVDVRGLSYEQYF.